This TCR beta chain was documented in a study of cytomegalovirus exposure and HLA in healthy donors. About the study: Findings of an earlier analysis included about 120 million unique TCR beta sequences from some 190 million T cells.

The PCR made use of 60 Vbeta and 13 Jbeta primers. Using immunoSEQ multiplex PCR, the repertoire was profiled, and TCRdb retains in-frame clones only, with some absent. Of approximately 190,000 clones listed, about nine tenths are singletons. Germline lookup yields CDR1 MDHEN and CDR2 SYDVKM. V gave up 11 bases and J gave up 6 bases; unmatched junction bases: 14. This CDR3 is built from 14 residues. This sequence was found in a boy between 2 and 10 years old in good health and CMV-seronegative. The gene calls are TRBV28 and TRBJ1-1, with 8 nucleotides matching TRBD1. The sample comprised PBMCs. The CDR3 loop is CAAQTGAGGSEAFF. The DNA for the CDR3 is TGTGCCGCCCAAACCGGTGCAGGGGGCTCTGAAGCTTTCTTT.